The 20 T cell receptor beta chains in this list originate from one sample, sequenced in a study of T cells in Graves' hyperthyroidism and ophthalmopathy. It was RNA transcripts that yielded the amplified TCR beta CDR3 regions. The primer set for the first-round RT-PCR of the TCR CDR3 was HTBI. Each CDR3 protein is one row after TCRdb ran MiXCR on the multiplex PCR reads. The data show 600,000 to 900,000 distinct CDR3 sequences, over 15% seen once. Material: blood. The receptors derive from a man in his late teens or twenties with Graves' hyperthyroidism.

There are many counts of this clonotype. The CDR3 here is CASARGGDSYGYTF. In nucleotides, the CDR3 is TGTGCCTCAGCGCGGGGGGGCGACAGCTATGGCTACACCTTC. This chain links TRBV30 with TRBJ1-2, with D tentatively TRBD1 (6 bases). The CDR3 covers 14 residues. V gave up 7 bases and J gave up 4 bases, with 19 bases separating them. Germline V gene lookup returns CDR1 GTSNPN and CDR2 SVGIG (reference sequence).

Many counts were recorded for this clonotype. This CDR3 reads CASSPSIAGGPGEQYF. In DNA, the CDR3 is TGTGCCAGCAGCCCAAGTATAGCGGGAGGGCCGGGGGAGCAGTACTTC. The J gene is TRBJ2-7, the V gene TRBV7-2, with 11 bases matching TRBD2. After removal of 5 bases from V and 7 bases from J, the junction contained 13 bases not matched to a gene. This CDR3 has 16 amino acids. Looked up from germline, CDR1 is SGHTA and CDR2 is FQGNSA.

The chain is built from TRBV28 and TRBJ2-3; tentative D call: TRBD2 (6 bases). Between the trimmed V and J ends, which lost 5 bases and 2 bases, there was a span of 8 bases. This CDR3 contains 13 residues. In germline, CDR1 is MDHEN, CDR2 SYDVKM. CDR3 sequence reads: CASSGLFTDTQYF. CDR3 DNA: TGTGCCAGCAGTGGACTATTCACAGATACGCAGTATTTT.

This clonotype showed up many times. This chain links TRBV5-1 with TRBJ1-5; unclear D gene. Germline CDR1 reads SGHRS; CDR2 reads YFSETQ. Between the trimmed V and J ends, which lost 1 base and 0 bases, there was a span of 8 bases. There are 15 residues in the CDR3. CDR3 region: CASSLNGLSNQPQHF. DNA for the CDR3: TGCGCCAGCAGCTTGAACGGGCTTAGCAATCAGCCCCAGCATTTT.

This clonotype has at least ten counts. The V and J genes are TRBV18 and TRBJ2-7, with 10 bases matching TRBD1. The CDR3 has 15 amino acids. CDR1 and CDR2 (germline): KGHSH, LQKENI. V trimming: 3 bases; J trimming: 4 bases; junction bases outside the gene matches: 6. CDR3 sequence: CASSPTGTGEYEQYF. DNA of the CDR3: TGTGCCAGCTCACCTACCGGGACAGGGGAATACGAGCAGTACTTC.

This clonotype appeared many times. V usage is TRBV12-5 and J usage is TRBJ2-1; D call uncertain. The CDR3 extends over 15 amino acids. The germline V gene has CDR1 LGHNT and CDR2 FRNRAP. V lost 3 bases, J lost 0 bases, and 9 bases lay in between. The CDR3 DNA is TGTGCTAGTGGTTTCCCCCAAAGCTCCTACAATGAGCAGTTCTTC. Amino acids: CASGFPQSSYNEQFF.

This clonotype was found many times. The CDR3 sequence is CASSVEGGSYEQYF. CDR3 bases: TGTGCCAGCAGCGTAGAAGGTGGGTCCTACGAGCAGTACTTC. The chain is built from TRBV9 and TRBJ2-7; the D is unclear. The CDR3 contains 14 residues. The germline V gene encodes CDR1 SGDLS and CDR2 YYNGEE. The V end lost 0 bases, the J end lost 1 base, and 8 bases lay between the germline ends.

The rearrangement links TRBV20-1 to TRBJ2-3, with D possibly TRBD2 on 6 matching bases. The CDR3 has 13 amino acids. Looked up from germline, CDR1 is DFQATT and CDR2 is SNEGSKA (reference sequence). The V and J ends lost 4 bases and 4 bases respectively, with 12 bases between them. The CDR3 is CSAIRGEADTQYF. The CDR3, as DNA: TGCAGTGCTATTCGAGGGGAGGCAGATACGCAGTATTTT.

This clonotype has at least ten counts. The rearrangement joins TRBV28 to TRBJ2-7; D is perhaps TRBD1 or TRBD2 (5 bases each). Trimming took off 10 bases at V and 6 bases at J, with 13 bases between the two ends. The CDR3 length is 11 residues. Looked up from germline, CDR1 is MDHEN and CDR2 is SYDVKM. CDR3 protein: CATSEGSEQYF. For the CDR3, the DNA is TGTGCCACATCAGAGGGGAGCGAGCAGTACTTC. Combining the CDR3 with reference TRBV28 and TRBJ2-7 gives the whole variable domain DVKVTQSSRYLVKRTGEKVFLECVQDMDHENMFWYRQDPGLGLRLIYFSYDVKMKEKGDIPEGYSVSREKKERFSLILESASTNQTSMYLCATSEGSEQYFGPGTRLTVT.

On this clonotype: The final CDR3 position lacks the conserved phenylalanine or tryptophan, pointing to a likely read error. This chain uses TRBV6-4 with TRBJ2-1; 8 bases align to TRBD2. The V gene's germline CDR1 is MRHNA and CDR2 SNTAGT. With 3 bases clipped from V and 6 bases from J, the junction kept 4 bases outside the gene matches. The CDR3 spans 14 residues. The CDR3 bases are TGTGCCAGCAGTGAGGCCGGGACTAGCAATGAGCAGTTCCTC. Its translation is CASSEAGTSNEQFL.

The chain is built from TRBV7-6 and TRBJ2-5; perhaps TRBD2 as D (5 bases). Between the trimmed V and J ends, which lost 5 bases and 9 bases, there was a span of 19 bases. Germline lookup yields CDR1 SGHVS and CDR2 FNYEAQ. The CDR3 covers 14 residues. CDR3 nucleotide sequence: TGTGCCAGCAGCCGGGCCCCTAGGGAGAAGTCCCAGTACTTC. It encodes CASSRAPREKSQYF.

This clonotype was seen only a few times. The V and J genes are TRBV6-1 and TRBJ1-2, with a tentative D call TRBD1 (5 bases). V was pared by 7 bases and J by 3 bases, with 12 bases between. The CDR3 is 13 amino acids. Germline lookup yields CDR1 MNHNS and CDR2 SASEGT. The CDR3 here is CASIEDRHYGYTF. The CDR3 DNA sequence: TGTGCCAGCATCGAAGACAGACACTATGGCTACACCTTC.

This clonotype came up many times. The chain uses TRBV27 and TRBJ1-1; tentatively, D is TRBD1 (6 bases). Trimming cost V 5 bases and J 3 bases, with 19 bases left between them. Germline CDR1 is MNHEY and CDR2 is SMNVEV (reference sequence). This CDR3 is 16 amino acids long. The CDR3 nucleotides read TGTGCCAGCAGTCCGGCGTCGGGGGCGTATTACACTGAAGCTTTCTTT. Residues: CASSPASGAYYTEAFF.

The table lists this clonotype with many counts. The rearrangement uses TRBV11-2 and TRBJ2-7; no clear D gene. Trimming removed 5 bases at V and 0 bases at J, with 14 bases between. Germline CDR1 is SGHAT and CDR2 is FQNNGV. The CDR3 is made up of 15 amino acids. CDR3 coding DNA: TGTGCCAGCAGCGTCAAAAGGACCGTCTCCTACGAGCAGTACTTC. Translation gives CASSVKRTVSYEQYF.

This clonotype occurred a few times. The genes are TRBV9 and TRBJ2-2, with 8 bases lining up with TRBD2. This CDR3 contains 16 residues. The trim removed 4 bases at V and 6 bases at J, leaving 11 bases unmatched. Germline V gives CDR1 SGDLS, CDR2 YYNGEE. Here the CDR3 DNA reads TGTGCCAGCAGCAGGAGCGGGAGTGGGGGCGCCGGGGAGCTGTTTTTT. Translating gives CASSRSGSGGAGELFF.

This clonotype showed up many times. The rearrangement joins TRBV5-1 to TRBJ1-2; D is ambiguous. Per the germline V gene, CDR1 is SGHRS and CDR2 is YFSETQ. The V gene lost 1 base and the J gene lost 4 bases, with 8 bases spanning the gap. This CDR3 region has 13 residues. This CDR3 reads CASSLSSGYGYTF. The DNA of the CDR3 is TGCGCCAGCAGCTTGTCGAGTGGCTATGGCTACACCTTC.

The rearrangement uses TRBV27 and TRBJ1-6; D uncertain. The CDR3 covers 14 residues. Trimming left V 0 bases short and J 4 bases short, with 4 bases between. CDR1 MNHEY and CDR2 SMNVEV come from the germline V gene (reference sequence). CDR3 DNA: TGTGCCAGCAGTTTATCAGGTTATAATTCACCCCTCCACTTT. Its protein is CASSLSGYNSPLHF.

Ten or more counts support this clonotype. The V and J genes are TRBV6-2 or TRBV6-3 and TRBJ1-5; maybe TRBD1 (5 bases). In germline, CDR1 is MNHEY, CDR2 SVGEGT. The ends were cut back, 5 bases at V and 5 bases at J, with 10 bases in the middle. The CDR3 runs 13 residues. The CDR3 reads CASSPRVHQPQHF. The CDR3 DNA follows: TGTGCCAGCAGTCCCAGGGTTCATCAGCCCCAGCATTTT.

Regarding this clonotype: A much larger clone is a single base away; this may be a read error. The rearrangement uses TRBV11-1 and TRBJ2-1; TRBD2 agrees at 12 bases. Germline CDR1 reads SGHAT; CDR2 reads FQDESV (reference sequence). The CDR3 covers 16 residues. CDR3 sequence reads: CASRVGLAGSRNERFF. The DNA of the CDR3 is TGTGCCAGCAGGGTGGGACTAGCGGGCTCCAGGAATGAGCGGTTCTTC.

This clonotype was seen many times. This chain uses TRBV5-5 with TRBJ2-7; 8 nucleotides match TRBD1. CDR3 length: 14 residues. The germline V gene has CDR1 SGHKS and CDR2 YYEKEE (reference sequence). After removal of 2 bases from V and 8 bases from J, the junction contained 9 bases not matched to a gene. CDR3 DNA sequence: TGTGCCAGCAGCTTTAGAGCGGCAGGGGGCCAGCAGTACTTC. Translation: CASSFRAAGGQQYF.